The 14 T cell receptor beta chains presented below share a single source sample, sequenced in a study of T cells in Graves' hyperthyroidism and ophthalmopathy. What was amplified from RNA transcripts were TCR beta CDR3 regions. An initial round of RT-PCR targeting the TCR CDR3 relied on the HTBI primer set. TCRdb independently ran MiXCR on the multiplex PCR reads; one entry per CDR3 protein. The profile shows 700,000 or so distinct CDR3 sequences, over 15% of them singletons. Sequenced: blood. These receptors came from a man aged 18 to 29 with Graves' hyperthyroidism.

CDR3 loop: CASSPFADPSSYEQYF. In DNA, the CDR3 is TGTGCCAGCAGCCCGTTTGCGGATCCGAGCTCCTACGAGCAGTACTTC. The J gene is TRBJ2-7, the V gene TRBV5-5; D ambiguous. Germline V gene lookup returns CDR1 SGHKS and CDR2 YYEKEE (reference sequence). The CDR3 has 16 residues. V was shortened by 4 bases and J by 0 bases, with 17 bases between the two germline ends. The full variable domain, completed using reference TRBV5-5 and TRBJ2-7, is DAGVTQSPTHLIKTRGQQVTLRCSPISGHKSVSWYQQVLGQGPQFIFQYYEKEERGRGNFPDRFSARQFPNYSSELNVNALLLGDSALYLCASSPFADPSSYEQYFGPGTRLTVT.

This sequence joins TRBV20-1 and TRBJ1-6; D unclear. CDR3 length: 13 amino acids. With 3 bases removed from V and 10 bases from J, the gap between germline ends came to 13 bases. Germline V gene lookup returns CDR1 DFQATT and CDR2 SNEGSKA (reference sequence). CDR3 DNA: TGCAGTGCTAGGGTCACGGGGAAGTCACCCCTCCACTTT. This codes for CSARVTGKSPLHF.

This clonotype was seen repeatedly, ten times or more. DNA of the CDR3: TGTGCCAGCAGCTTGGGAGTAACTAAGGCAGATACGCAGTATTTT. Translating gives CASSLGVTKADTQYF. This chain connects TRBV7-9 to TRBJ2-3; TRBD2 might be the D (5 bases). V shed 3 bases and J shed 4 bases, with 14 bases lying between them. This CDR3 has 15 amino acids. Looked up from germline, CDR1 is SEHNR and CDR2 is FQNEAQ (reference sequence).

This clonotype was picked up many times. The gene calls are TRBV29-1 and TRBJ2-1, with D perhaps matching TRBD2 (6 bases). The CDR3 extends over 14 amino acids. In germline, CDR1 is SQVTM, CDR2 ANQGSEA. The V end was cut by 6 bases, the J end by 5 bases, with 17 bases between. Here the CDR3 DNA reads TGCAGCGTCCCTAGACGGGAGTGGGACAATGAGCAGTTCTTC. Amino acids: CSVPRREWDNEQFF.

CDR3 DNA: TGTGCCAGCAGCGTAAGTCCTACCGGGACAGGGAGCACAGATACGCAGTATTTT. Translated, it gives CASSVSPTGTGSTDTQYF. The genes are TRBV9 and TRBJ2-3, with 9 bases fitting TRBD1. This CDR3 region has 18 residues. CDR1 is SGDLS and CDR2 is YYNGEE in the germline V gene. After removal of 1 base from V and 0 bases from J, the junction contained 9 bases not matched to a gene.

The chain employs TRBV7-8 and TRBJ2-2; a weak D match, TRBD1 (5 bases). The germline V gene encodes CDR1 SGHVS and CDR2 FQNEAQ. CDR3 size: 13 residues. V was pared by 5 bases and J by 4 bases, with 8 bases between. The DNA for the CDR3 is TGTGCCAGCAGCGTCCAGGGCACCGGGGAGCTGTTTTTT. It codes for CASSVQGTGELFF.

The CDR3 nucleotides read TGCGCCAGCAGCTTGGTAGCGGGAGTTGTAGGTGAGCAGTTCTTC. Protein: CASSLVAGVVGEQFF. The chain carries TRBV5-1 and TRBJ2-1, with 9 bases lining up with TRBD2. The CDR3 is 15 amino acids. Germline CDR1 reads SGHRS; CDR2 reads YFSETQ. Losses at the gene ends were 0 bases for V and 9 bases for J; bases not matched to a gene: 7.

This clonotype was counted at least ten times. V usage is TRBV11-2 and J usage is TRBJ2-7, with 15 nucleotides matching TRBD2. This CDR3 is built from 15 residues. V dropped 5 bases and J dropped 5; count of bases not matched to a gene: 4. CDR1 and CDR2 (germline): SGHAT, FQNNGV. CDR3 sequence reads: CASSPGLAGGHEQYF. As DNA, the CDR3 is TGTGCCAGCAGCCCGGGACTAGCGGGAGGCCACGAGCAGTACTTC.

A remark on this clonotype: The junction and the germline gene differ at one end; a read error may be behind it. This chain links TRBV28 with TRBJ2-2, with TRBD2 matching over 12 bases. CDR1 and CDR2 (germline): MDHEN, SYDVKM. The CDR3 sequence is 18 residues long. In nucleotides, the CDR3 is TGTACCAGCAGTTCCTCGACTAGCGGGAGAATAAGCACCGGGGAGCTGTTTTTT. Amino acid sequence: CTSSSSTSGRISTGELFF.

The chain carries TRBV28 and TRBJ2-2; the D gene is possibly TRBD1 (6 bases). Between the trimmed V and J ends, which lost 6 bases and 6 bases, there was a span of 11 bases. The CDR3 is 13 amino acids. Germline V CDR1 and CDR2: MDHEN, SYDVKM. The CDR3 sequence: CASRTGYAGELFF. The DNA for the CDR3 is TGTGCCAGCAGAACAGGGTACGCCGGGGAGCTGTTTTTT. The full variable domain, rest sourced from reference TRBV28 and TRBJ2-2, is DVKVTQSSRYLVKRTGEKVFLECVQDMDHENMFWYRQDPGLGLRLIYFSYDVKMKEKGDIPEGYSVSREKKERFSLILESASTNQTSMYLCASRTGYAGELFFGEGSRLTVL.

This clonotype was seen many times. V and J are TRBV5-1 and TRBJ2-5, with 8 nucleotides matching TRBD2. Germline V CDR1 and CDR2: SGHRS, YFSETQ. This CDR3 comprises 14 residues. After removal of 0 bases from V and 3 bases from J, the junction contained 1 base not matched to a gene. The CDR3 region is CASSLATSEETQYF. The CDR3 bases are TGCGCCAGCAGCTTGGCGACTAGCGAAGAGACCCAGTACTTC.

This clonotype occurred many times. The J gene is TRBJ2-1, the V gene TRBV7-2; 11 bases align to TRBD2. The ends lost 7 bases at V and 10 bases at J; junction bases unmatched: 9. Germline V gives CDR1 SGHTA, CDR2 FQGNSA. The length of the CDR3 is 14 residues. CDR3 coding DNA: TGTGCCAGCACCCCGACTAGCGGGAAAGGCGAGCAGTTCTTC. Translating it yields CASTPTSGKGEQFF.

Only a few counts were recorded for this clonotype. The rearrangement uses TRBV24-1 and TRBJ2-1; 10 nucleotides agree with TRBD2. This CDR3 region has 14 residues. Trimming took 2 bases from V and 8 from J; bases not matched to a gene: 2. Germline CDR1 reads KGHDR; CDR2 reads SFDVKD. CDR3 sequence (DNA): TGTGCCACCAGTGATTGGACTAGCGGTGATGAGCAGTTCTTC. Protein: CATSDWTSGDEQFF.

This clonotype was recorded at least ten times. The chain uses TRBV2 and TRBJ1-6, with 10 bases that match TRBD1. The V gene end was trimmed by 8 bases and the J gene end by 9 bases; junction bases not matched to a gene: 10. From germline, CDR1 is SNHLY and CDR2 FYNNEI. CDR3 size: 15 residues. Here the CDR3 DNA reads TGTGCCAGCTCAGGGACAGGGGCTACGGTTTCACCCCTCCACTTT. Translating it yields CASSGTGATVSPLHF.